A selection of T cell receptor beta chains follows, all from one sample in a study of radiotherapy plus CTLA-4 blockade in lung cancer. Profiling relied on immunoSEQ multiplex PCR, and the TCRdb table lists in-frame clones only, not all of them. Here the sample spans tens of thousands of clones, roughly 86% being singletons. Sequenced material: peripheral blood, taken from a patient treated with radiotherapy plus ipilimumab. These receptor sequences come from a human donor with non-small cell lung cancer that progressed on radiotherapy plus ipilimumab. Both conserved end residues are trimmed from each CDR3. A clone size is listed for some rows: how often the clone was seen (once, few, many), or a class if it is expanded.

length	size	V	J	CDR3
11	few	TRBV10-3	TRBJ2-1	AISEQGNNEQF
13	few	TRBV6-6	TRBJ1-3	ASSYSADSGNTIY
13	-	TRBV11-2	TRBJ1-5	ASSLTGVPDQPQH
9	-	TRBV20-1	TRBJ2-7	SARRSYEQY
12	-	TRBV30	TRBJ1-2	AWSKIQVNYGYT
14	-	TRBV7-8	TRBJ2-7	ASSLGVGRGAYEQY
12	-	TRBV18	TRBJ1-2	ASSPLTVAYGYT
21	-	TRBV27	TRBJ1-4	ASSFTLPELSGQGGSTNEKLF
12	-	TRBV27	TRBJ2-7	ASSLSPGQDEQY
12	-	TRBV7-8	TRBJ2-5	ASSRAGSGETQY
14	-	TRBV7-9	TRBJ1-2	ASSLNGEEHIYGYT
11	once	TRBV27	TRBJ1-2	ASSPTGSVGYT
12	-	TRBV30	TRBJ2-3	AWSGRGLPDTQY
14	-	TRBV18	TRBJ2-7	ASSPTLGLSSYEQY
11	once	TRBV4-2	TRBJ2-7	ASSQGQAYEQY
10	-	TRBV6-8	TRBJ1-2	ARGTGSYGYT